Listed below are T cell receptor beta chains from one sample, sequenced in a study of CD8+ T cells in alopecia areata. The method was immunoSEQ multiplex PCR; TCRdb's version includes in-frame clones alone and lacks a portion of them. This table holds around 190,000 clones, roughly 60% found once. The material sequenced was CD4+ T cells sorted from blood, taken around week 50, from a patient treated with tofacitinib. These receptors were taken from a human donor with alopecia areata. CDR3s include the opening cysteine and the closing phenylalanine or tryptophan. The D gene is left open where the match is weak. Clone size, where shown, is once, few, many, or a class for clones that have expanded.

d_gene	abundance	v_gene	j_gene	CDR3nt	CDR3aa
-	-	TRBV30	TRBJ2-7	TGTGCCTGGAGCAAAGGGGGGTACGAGCAGTACTTC	CAWSKGGYEQYF
-	-	TRBV6-5	TRBJ1-1	TGTGCCAGCAGTTGGGAGGGAAACACTGAAGCTTTCTTT	CASSWEGNTEAFF
TRBD2	-	TRBV29-1	TRBJ2-7	TGCAGCGTTGGGGCGGGGGGGCCCTACGAGCAGTACTTC	CSVGAGGPYEQYF
-	once	TRBV18	TRBJ1-4	TGTGCCAGCTCCCAAGGAAGCAGGCGCCAAGAAAAACTGTTTTTT	CASSQGSRRQEKLFF
-	-	TRBV13	TRBJ1-1	TGTGCCAGCAGCTGGGGTACGAGTAGAAGGGTGGAGATGAACACTGAAGCTTTCTTT	CASSWGTSRRVEMNTEAFF
TRBD2	few	TRBV18	TRBJ2-7	TGTGCCAGCTCACCCGGGACTAGCGGGGGGACCTCCTACGAGCAGTACTTC	CASSPGTSGGTSYEQYF
-	-	TRBV5-1	TRBJ2-7	TGCGCCAGCAGCTTGAGGGCAGGGCCGGGAGAGCAGTACTTC	CASSLRAGPGEQYF
-	-	TRBV29-1	TRBJ1-1	TGCAGCGCGACGGGACGGGGGAACACTGAAGCTTTCTTT	CSATGRGNTEAFF
-	-	TRBV15	TRBJ2-4	TGTGCCACCAGCAGAGATTGGCAAACTACACGTATTCAGTACTTC	CATSRDWQTTRIQYF
-	once	TRBV7-2	TRBJ2-7	TGTGCCAGCAGCCCTACCGGTTTGGGCACCGAGCAGTACTTC	CASSPTGLGTEQYF
-	-	TRBV4-2	TRBJ1-2	TGTGCCAGCAGCCAATCGGGGGGAGACTATGGCTACACCTTC	CASSQSGGDYGYTF
-	-	TRBV27	TRBJ1-2	TGTGCCAGCAGTACGGACGGGTCTCTTGGGGGCTACACCTTC	CASSTDGSLGGYTF
-	-	TRBV27	TRBJ1-5	TGTGCCAGCAGTTTATCCGGTAGCAATCAGCCCCAGCATTTT	CASSLSGSNQPQHF
-	-	TRBV4-3	TRBJ1-2	TGCGCCAGCAGCCAAGATCCTGCCTTGGGCTACACCTTC	CASSQDPALGYTF
TRBD1	-	TRBV29-1	TRBJ1-4	TGCAGCGTCGCGACAGGGTCGCGTGAAAAACTGTTTTTT	CSVATGSREKLFF
TRBD1	-	TRBV9	TRBJ2-3	TGTGCCAGCAGACCGGGACAGGGGGTAGATACGCAGTATTTT	CASRPGQGVDTQYF
TRBD1	-	TRBV6-1	TRBJ2-1	TGTGCCAGCCTTACAGGGGGCGTACTCAATGAGCAGTTCTTC	CASLTGGVLNEQFF
TRBD1	medium-sized	TRBV19	TRBJ2-2	TGTGCCAGTAGTACGCAGGGGGCCGGGGAGCTGTTTTTT	CASSTQGAGELFF
TRBD1	once	TRBV11-2	TRBJ2-3	TGTGCCAGCAGCTTAGATAGCAGGGGGATCTCCACAGATACGCAGTATTTT	CASSLDSRGISTDTQYF
-	many	TRBV6-1	TRBJ2-7	TGTGCCAGCAGGACCGGGAGCAGGGACGAGCAGTACTTC	CASRTGSRDEQYF
TRBD2	-	TRBV29-1	TRBJ2-1	TGCAGCGTTTACCCCCTAGCGGGCTCCTACAATGAGCAGTTCTTC	CSVYPLAGSYNEQFF
-	-	TRBV30	TRBJ1-2	TGTGCCTGGAGAACTCCAGGGGTCTATGGCTACACCTTC	CAWRTPGVYGYTF
TRBD1	-	TRBV29-1	TRBJ1-1	TGCAGCGTGGCGGGACAGGAGAACACTGAAGCTTTCTTT	CSVAGQENTEAFF
-	-	TRBV7-2	TRBJ1-2	TGTGCCAGCAGCTTCGAAGGGTATGATGGCTACACCTTC	CASSFEGYDGYTF
-	-	TRBV30	TRBJ2-1	TGTGCCTGGAGGTTCGCTAGCGATGAGCAGTTCTTC	CAWRFASDEQFF
-	-	TRBV29-1	TRBJ2-7	TGCAGCGCCCTACTGGGGGCAGGTTCTCTCGAGCAGTACTTC	CSALLGAGSLEQYF
TRBD2	-	TRBV25-1	TRBJ2-5	TGTGCCAGCAGTGAAGCTAGCGGGGGACGACGAGAGACCCAGTACTTC	CASSEASGGRRETQYF
-	medium-sized	TRBV7-2	TRBJ1-1	TGTGCCAGCAGCTTCTTCCCTCGGGGTCGCACTGAAGCTTTCTTT	CASSFFPRGRTEAFF
TRBD2	-	TRBV29-1	TRBJ2-5	TGCAGCGCTGGACTAGCGGGGGGGCGAGAGACCCAGTACTTC	CSAGLAGGRETQYF
-	-	TRBV2	TRBJ2-1	TGTGCCAGCAGTGCGACCCCACTGCCTTCTGAGCAGTTCTTC	CASSATPLPSEQFF
TRBD1	-	TRBV6-5	TRBJ2-3	TGTGCCAGCAGACAGGGGAGCGCAGATACGCAGTATTTT	CASRQGSADTQYF
TRBD2	-	TRBV29-1	TRBJ2-7	TGCAGCGTTGGACTAGCAGGTTCAAACGAGCAGTACTTC	CSVGLAGSNEQYF
-	-	TRBV2	TRBJ2-7	TGTGCCAGCAGTGGATTGAGGAGCGACTACGAGCAGTACTTC	CASSGLRSDYEQYF
TRBD1	-	TRBV29-1	TRBJ2-3	TGCAGCGTCTGTACGACAGGGCCAGGTGGGGGTACGCAGTATTTT	CSVCTTGPGGGTQYF
-	-	TRBV29-1	TRBJ1-1	TGCAGCGTTGATCTCATGAACACTGAAGCTTTCTTT	CSVDLMNTEAFF
TRBD1	-	TRBV4-3	TRBJ1-6	TGCGCCAGCAGCCAAGATCGACAGGGTGGATCACCCCTCCACTTT	CASSQDRQGGSPLHF
TRBD2	few	TRBV2	TRBJ2-1	TGTGCCAGCAGTACACGACTAGCTCCCAATGAGCAGTTCTTC	CASSTRLAPNEQFF
TRBD1	-	TRBV30	TRBJ2-1	TGTGCCTGGAGGCACGGGACAGGGAAGAATGAGCAGTTCTTC	CAWRHGTGKNEQFF
-	once	TRBV4-3	TRBJ2-4	TGCGCCAGCTCCCGGCAGGGGACGAACATTCAGTACTTC	CASSRQGTNIQYF
-	-	TRBV7-2	TRBJ2-5	TGTGCCAGCATATCCGGGCGACAGACCCAGTACTTC	CASISGRQTQYF
-	-	TRBV30	TRBJ2-7	TGTGCCTGGAGTGTACTTTCCTACGAGCAGTACTTC	CAWSVLSYEQYF
TRBD1	-	TRBV30	TRBJ1-5	TGTGCCTGGAGTGAGGTAACAGGGGGCCTAGTAGGCAATCAGCCCCAGCATTTT	CAWSEVTGGLVGNQPQHF
-	-	TRBV30	TRBJ1-5	TGTGCCTGGAGCAAAGGGGCGTTGGATCAGCCCCAGCATTTT	CAWSKGALDQPQHF
-	-	TRBV5-1	TRBJ1-6	TGCGCCAGCAGCGCCGTGGCAGTATATAATTCACCCCTCCACTTT	CASSAVAVYNSPLHF
-	-	TRBV29-1	TRBJ2-1	TGCAGCGCAGTAGGGGCACTAGCCTACAATGAGCAGTTCTTC	CSAVGALAYNEQFF
-	-	TRBV4-3	TRBJ2-4	TGCGCCAGCAGCCAAGGCTCGGAAAACATTCAGTACTTC	CASSQGSENIQYF